This TCR beta chain is from a study of T-cell memory formation after mild COVID-19. Study-wide points: CM and EM subsets held most contracting CD4+ clones; EMRA held CD8+ ones. Clones that got smaller from day 15 to 85 had even CD4/CD8, while clones growing later tipped toward CD4+.

Constant-segment primers served in 5'RACE that generated TCR alpha and TCR beta cDNA libraries bearing sample barcodes and UMIs. TCRdb passed the 5' RACE reads through MiXCR, listing each CDR3 protein once. The sample has 470,000 or so distinct CDR3 sequences, 15% to 20% seen once. To note about this clonotype: The antigen is not known.

Trimming pared 1 base from V and 8 bases from J, leaving 18 bases between. CDR3 length: 16 residues. Germline values: CDR1 SGHRS, CDR2 YFSETQ. This clonotype originated in an adult woman who had mild COVID-19 (a few samples of this study predate the infection). Cell type and time point are not known. The chain links TRBV5-1 to TRBJ1-4, with a weak D call TRBD1 (5 bases). The specimen was PBMCs or a T cell subset sorted from them (not recorded which). The CDR3 here is CASSLPAGLTSEKLFF. The CDR3 DNA sequence: TGCGCCAGCAGCTTGCCCGCGGGACTGACTTCGGAAAAACTGTTTTTT.